This entry lists 15 T cell receptor beta chains sequenced from one sample in a study of shared clonotypes between healthy human individuals. The repertoire was sequenced with immunoSEQ multiplex PCR; TCRdb's copy has only in-frame clones and lacks some. The sample lists hundreds of thousands of clones; 72% were seen once. Sequenced input: memory CD4+ T cells sorted from blood. Subset meaning: CD45RA-negative fraction. The receptors here all came from a woman aged 25 to 39 in good health.

The rearrangement uses TRBV4-2 and TRBJ2-1, with 11 bases fitting TRBD2. This CDR3 is built from 18 residues. Germline CDR1 LGHNA, CDR2 YNFKEQ. V lost 3 bases to trimming and J lost 0 bases; unmatched junction nucleotides: 7. As DNA, the CDR3 is TGTGCCAGCAGCCAGGGGACTAGCGGAAGAGCCTCCTACAATGAGCAGTTCTTC. This sequence encodes CASSQGTSGRASYNEQFF.

This clone was counted a single time. V usage is TRBV28 and J usage is TRBJ1-5; TRBD1 might be the D (5 bases). CDR3 length: 13 amino acids. Germline V CDR1 and CDR2: MDHEN, SYDVKM. Trimming shortened V by 5 bases and J by 7 bases, and 12 bases separated the two germline ends. The CDR3: CASSLHQGQPQHF. In DNA form, the CDR3 reads TGTGCCAGCAGTCTCCACCAGGGACAGCCCCAGCATTTT.

The CDR3 bases are TGTGCCAGCAGACCTCTCGCCGGTAGCTCTGGAAACACCATATATTTT. It codes for CASRPLAGSSGNTIYF. The rearrangement uses TRBV27 and TRBJ1-3; unclear D gene. Deletions cut 6 bases from V and 0 bases from J, with 15 bases between. CDR1 and CDR2 (germline): MNHEY, SMNVEV (reference sequence). CDR3 length equals 16 residues.

The genes are TRBV5-5 and TRBJ2-5; D gene ambiguous. This CDR3 is 15 amino acids long. CDR1 and CDR2 (germline): SGHKS, YYEKEE (reference sequence). V was clipped by 1 base and J by 2 bases, with 12 bases between them. CDR3: CASSLTTLSQETQYF. Written as DNA, the CDR3 is TGTGCCAGCAGCTTGACTACATTATCTCAAGAGACCCAGTACTTC.

The rearrangement links TRBV18 to TRBJ2-7, with TRBD1 as a possible D gene (7 bases). Trimming stripped 2 bases from V and 6 bases from J, with 14 bases between. There are 14 residues in the CDR3. Per the germline V gene, CDR1 is KGHSH and CDR2 is LQKENI. The CDR3 coding sequence is TGTGCCAGCTCACCAGGGTGGCAGGGGGGCGAGCAGTACTTC. It yields the protein CASSPGWQGGEQYF.

This clone appeared once. The chain links TRBV25-1 to TRBJ2-7; maybe TRBD2 (6 bases). Germline V lookup: CDR1 MGHDK, CDR2 SYGVNS. This CDR3 contains 16 residues. Trimming left V 2 bases short and J 0 bases short, with 14 bases between. CDR3 coding DNA: TGTGCCAGCAGTGAAGAAGTGGTCGGGGGCTCCTACGAGCAGTACTTC. It yields the protein CASSEEVVGGSYEQYF.

This clone was counted once. The V and J genes are TRBV28 and TRBJ2-7; D not certain. Germline loops: CDR1 MDHEN, CDR2 SYDVKM. V was trimmed by 3 bases and J by 9 bases, leaving 18 bases between them. The CDR3 loop spans 14 amino acids. CDR3 in DNA: TGTGCCAGCAGTTTCGGTACCACCGCCTTGCGGCAGTACTTC. Protein sequence: CASSFGTTALRQYF.

This clone occurred once. This sequence joins TRBV28 and TRBJ2-2; D is unclear. The length of the CDR3 is 15 residues. Trimming stripped 4 bases from V and 0 bases from J, with 9 bases between. Germline V lookup: CDR1 MDHEN, CDR2 SYDVKM. CDR3 nucleotides: TGTGCCAGCAGTTCGGGCGGTACGAACACCGGGGAGCTGTTTTTT. This sequence encodes CASSSGGTNTGELFF.

The gene calls are TRBV7-9 and TRBJ2-7, with D perhaps matching TRBD1 or TRBD2 (6 bases each). Germline CDR1 is SEHNR and CDR2 is FQNEAQ (reference sequence). The length of the CDR3 is 17 residues. Trimming left V 4 bases short and J 4 bases short, with 23 bases between. The CDR3 coding sequence is TGTGCCAGCAGCTACCGACCCCGGAGGGGACAATGGTACGAGCAGTACTTC. Amino acids: CASSYRPRRGQWYEQYF. Complete variable domain (other parts from reference TRBV7-9 and TRBJ2-7): DTGVSQNPRHKITKRGQNVTFRCDPISEHNRLYWYRQTLGQGPEFLTYFQNEAQLEKSRLLSDRFSAERPKGSFSTLEIQRTEQGDSAMYLCASSYRPRRGQWYEQYFGPGTRLTVT.

The V call is TRBV14, the J call TRBJ1-2; 9 bases line up with TRBD1. The CDR3 has 15 residues. Germline V lookup: CDR1 SGHDN, CDR2 FVKESK. J was trimmed by 2 bases and V by 3 bases; bases with no gene match: 4. This chain's CDR3 is CASSHVGQGNYGYTF. CDR3 DNA: TGTGCCAGCAGCCATGTGGGACAGGGAAACTATGGCTACACCTTC.

This clone turned up a few times. The genes are TRBV28 and TRBJ1-2; 8 bases agree with TRBD1. V was pared by 5 bases and J by 7 bases, with 9 bases of the junction left unmatched. The CDR3 sequence is 14 residues long. Germline CDR1 is MDHEN and CDR2 is SYDVKM. CDR3 residues: CASSALDRAVGYTF. The CDR3 region has the DNA TGTGCCAGCAGTGCTTTGGACAGGGCGGTTGGCTACACCTTC.

The CDR3 sequence: CSVDKGGTTDTQYF. In DNA, the CDR3 is TGCAGCGTTGATAAGGGGGGCACAACAGATACGCAGTATTTT. This rearrangement joins TRBV29-1 to TRBJ2-3, with D perhaps being TRBD1 or TRBD2 (6 bases each). The CDR3 runs to 14 residues. Germline CDR1 SQVTM, CDR2 ANQGSEA. The ends were cut back, 3 bases at V and 3 bases at J, with 13 bases in the middle.

This clone came up a few times. This chain uses TRBV28 with TRBJ2-7; D is undetermined. The germline CDR1 and CDR2 sequences are MDHEN and SYDVKM. This CDR3 contains 11 residues. Deletions cut 5 bases from V and 6 bases from J, with 8 bases between. The CDR3 reads CASSRRFEQYF. The CDR3 DNA is TGTGCCAGCAGTCGGCGTTTCGAGCAGTACTTC.

This clone has only a few counts. The chain uses TRBV28 and TRBJ1-2, with a possible D match to TRBD1 (5 bases). CDR1 and CDR2 from the germline V gene are MDHEN and SYDVKM. This CDR3 has 15 residues. With 6 bases removed from V and 6 bases from J, the gap between germline ends came to 20 bases. The CDR3 loop is CASRGDEGRRDGYTF. CDR3 nucleotide sequence: TGTGCCAGCAGGGGGGACGAGGGCAGGCGTGATGGCTACACCTTC.

This clone was seen just once. The chain carries TRBV30 and TRBJ2-3; 8 bases agree with TRBD2. Germline values: CDR1 GTSNPN, CDR2 SVGIG (reference sequence). J lost 4 bases, V lost 0 bases, and 0 bases had no gene match. The CDR3 consists of 13 residues. CDR3 nucleotides: TGTGCCTGGAGTGTACTAGCGGCAGATACGCAGTATTTT. It specifies CAWSVLAADTQYF.